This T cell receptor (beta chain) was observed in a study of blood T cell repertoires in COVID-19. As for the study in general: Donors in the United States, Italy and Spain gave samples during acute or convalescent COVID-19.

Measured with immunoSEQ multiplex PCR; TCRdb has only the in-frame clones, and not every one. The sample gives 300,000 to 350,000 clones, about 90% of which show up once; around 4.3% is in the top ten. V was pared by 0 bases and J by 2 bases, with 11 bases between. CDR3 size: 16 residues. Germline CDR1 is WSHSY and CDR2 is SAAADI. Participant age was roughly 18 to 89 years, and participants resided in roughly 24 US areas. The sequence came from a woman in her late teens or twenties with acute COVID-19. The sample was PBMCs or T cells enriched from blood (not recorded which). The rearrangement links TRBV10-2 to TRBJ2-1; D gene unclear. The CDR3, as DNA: TGCGCCAGCAGTGAGTCGACTCTCTTAGCCTACAATGAGCAGTTCTTC. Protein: CASSESTLLAYNEQFF.